This T cell receptor beta chain was captured in a study of cytomegalovirus exposure and HLA in healthy donors. Study outcomes and limitations: In a later analysis, productive TCRs from donors in an Asian-associated ancestry cluster reportedly carried fewer N-insertions than the cohort mean.

Of note for this clone: Antigen unknown.

Researchers ran the PCR with 60 Vbeta and 13 Jbeta primers. Sequenced by immunoSEQ multiplex PCR; TCRdb stores in-frame clones only, minus some. Of about 160,000 clones listed, approximately 80% are singletons. The germline CDR1 and CDR2 sequences are KGHSH and LQKENI. Trimming stripped 3 bases from V and 11 bases from J, with 13 bases between. This CDR3 has 12 amino acids. The TCR comes from a woman under 30 in good health and CMV-seronegative. The chain is built from TRBV18 and TRBJ1-1; weak D call: TRBD1 (5 bases). Input material: PBMCs. The CDR3 bases are TGTGCCAGCTCACCGTTGGGGGGTGACGCTTTCTTT. It translates to CASSPLGGDAFF. Full variable domain (remainder filled in from reference TRBV18 and TRBJ1-1): NAGVMQNPRHLVRRRGQEARLRCSPMKGHSHVYWYRQLPEEGLKFMVYLQKENIIDESGMPKERFSAEFPKEGPSILRIQQVVRGDSAAYFCASSPLGGDAFFGQGTRLTVV.